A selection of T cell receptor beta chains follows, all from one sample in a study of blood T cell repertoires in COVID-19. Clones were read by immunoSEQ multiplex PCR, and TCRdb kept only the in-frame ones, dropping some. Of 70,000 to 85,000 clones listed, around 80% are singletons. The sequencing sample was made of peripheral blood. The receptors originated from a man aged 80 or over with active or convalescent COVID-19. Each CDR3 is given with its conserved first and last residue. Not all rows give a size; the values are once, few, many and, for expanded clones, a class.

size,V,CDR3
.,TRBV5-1,CASTALPGLAGGSEQYF
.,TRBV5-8,CASSSRDRGWGYTF
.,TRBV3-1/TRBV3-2,CASSQEIWSSGTYNEQFF
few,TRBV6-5,CASRKLRDEYGYTF
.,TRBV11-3,CASSYGTGLGYTF
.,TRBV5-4,CASSKDRSSYNEQFF
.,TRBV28,CASKKGGTSSPGEQYF
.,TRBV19,CASSIPGTGVSGYTF
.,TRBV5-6,CASSAGPTALQPQHF
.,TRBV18,CASSPGGLAGETQYF
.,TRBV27,CASSSPGGSHGDEQYF
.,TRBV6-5,CASRDRFSEKLFF
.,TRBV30,CAWGRVATEAFF
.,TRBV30,CAWNRQGRGTQYF
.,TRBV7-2,CASSLQGTSGELFF
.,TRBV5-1,CASSQTPSSYEQYF
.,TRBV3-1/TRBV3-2,CASSQDFAGVGQPQHF
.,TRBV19,CASSSQGEVNTEAFF
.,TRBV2,CASSMSREKNTEAFF
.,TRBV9,CASSVPGETQYF
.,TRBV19,CASSIRVTWSLAGGMEYNEQFF
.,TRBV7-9,CASSPTPINTIYF